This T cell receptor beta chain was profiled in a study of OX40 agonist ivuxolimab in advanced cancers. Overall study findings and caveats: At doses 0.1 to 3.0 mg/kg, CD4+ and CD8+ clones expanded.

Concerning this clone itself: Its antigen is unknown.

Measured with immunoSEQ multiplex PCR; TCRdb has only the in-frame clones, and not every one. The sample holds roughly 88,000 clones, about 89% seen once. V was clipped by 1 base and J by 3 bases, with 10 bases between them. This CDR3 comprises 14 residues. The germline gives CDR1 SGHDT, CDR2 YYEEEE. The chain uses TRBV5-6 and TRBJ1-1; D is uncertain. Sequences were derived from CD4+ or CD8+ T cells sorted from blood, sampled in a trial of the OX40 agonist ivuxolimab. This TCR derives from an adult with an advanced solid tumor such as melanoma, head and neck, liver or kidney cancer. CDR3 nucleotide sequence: TGTGCCAGCAGCTTGTGGGGATTTGACACTGAAGCTTTCTTT. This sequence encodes CASSLWGFDTEAFF. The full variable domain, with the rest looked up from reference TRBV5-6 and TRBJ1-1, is DAGVTQSPTHLIKTRGQQVTLRCSPKSGHDTVSWYQQALGQGPQFIFQYYEEEERQRGNFPDRFSGHQFPNYSSELNVNALLLGDSALYLCASSLWGFDTEAFFGQGTRLTVV.